Each of the 19 T cell receptor beta chains below was sequenced from the same sample in a study of blood T cell repertoires in COVID-19. Repertoires were generated with immunoSEQ multiplex PCR, while TCRdb's copy carries only in-frame clones and drops some. The sample has around 100,000 clones, roughly 87% seen once; the top ten hold 7% to 9%. The sequenced sample was peripheral blood. Every receptor here comes from a man aged 30 to 45 in a cohort sampled during active COVID-19.

The J gene is TRBJ2-3, the V gene TRBV6-2 or TRBV6-3; TRBD2 aligns across 10 bases. V shed 4 bases and J 10 bases; nucleotides not matched to a gene: 17. CDR1 and CDR2 (germline): MNHEY, SVGEGT. The CDR3 spans 17 residues. In DNA form, the CDR3 reads TGTGCCAGCAGTTCCGCCTCAGCGGGGGGGCGAAGGGAGGCGCAGTATTTT. As protein: CASSSASAGGRREAQYF.

This clone came up a few times. The V and J genes are TRBV19 and TRBJ2-3, with 8 nucleotides matching TRBD2. The CDR3 runs 15 residues. V shed 6 bases, J shed 0 bases, and the junction held 5 bases outside the gene matches. In germline, CDR1 is LNHDA, CDR2 SQIVND (reference sequence). The CDR3 sequence: CASSVASGSTDTQYF. The CDR3 DNA reads as TGTGCCAGTAGCGTAGCTAGCGGGAGCACAGATACGCAGTATTTT.

This clone was observed a few times. The chain is built from TRBV6-2 or TRBV6-3 and TRBJ1-2; unclear D gene. The CDR3 totals 13 residues. Germline V gene sequence: CDR1 MNHEY, CDR2 SVGEGT. V lost 6 bases and J lost 4, with 12 bases in between. The CDR3 coding sequence is TGTGCCAGCAGCCAGACACCGTCCTATGGCTACACCTTC. Its protein product is CASSQTPSYGYTF.

The chain recombines TRBV29-1 with TRBJ1-2, with a weak D call TRBD1 (6 bases). The CDR3 extends over 12 amino acids. Germline loops: CDR1 SQVTM, CDR2 ANQGSEA. The germline V and J ends were trimmed by 4 bases and 4 bases, with 10 bases remaining between them. CDR3 in amino acids: CSVGGPSYGYTF. Written as DNA, the CDR3 is TGCAGCGTTGGGGGGCCCTCCTATGGCTACACCTTC.

The chain couples TRBV6-1 to TRBJ1-1, with no clear D. The CDR3 sequence is 12 residues long. Germline lookup yields CDR1 MNHNS and CDR2 SASEGT. Trimming took off 2 bases at V and 8 bases at J, with 9 bases between the two ends. Written as DNA, the CDR3 is TGTGCCAGCAGTGAATGGGCCAGGGAAGCTTTCTTT. It encodes CASSEWAREAFF.

This chain links TRBV30 with TRBJ1-2; D is perhaps TRBD1 (5 bases). The CDR3 totals 14 residues. Per the germline V gene, CDR1 is GTSNPN and CDR2 is SVGIG (reference sequence). With 3 bases removed from V and 4 bases from J, the gap between germline ends came to 15 bases. The CDR3 loop reads CAWSSTDSSYGYTF. DNA for the CDR3: TGTGCCTGGAGCTCAACTGACAGCTCCTATGGCTACACCTTC.

This chain connects TRBV7-2 to TRBJ1-2; 10 nucleotides align to TRBD1. Germline-derived CDR1 and CDR2 are SGHTA and FQGNSA. Trimming at V came to 0 bases and at J to 6 bases, leaving 13 bases not matched to a gene. This CDR3 contains 18 residues. CDR3 bases: TGTGCCAGCAGCTTAGCGACAGGGGGCGCCGATCGCGGCCATGGCTACACCTTC. It yields the protein CASSLATGGADRGHGYTF.

V is TRBV7-9 and J is TRBJ1-1, with a possible D match to TRBD1 (5 bases). This CDR3 is 14 amino acids long. Looked up from germline, CDR1 is SEHNR and CDR2 is FQNEAQ (reference sequence). Trimming took off 6 bases at V and 8 bases at J, with 19 bases between the two ends. This CDR3 is CASSYGPGRGEAFF. CDR3 coding DNA: TGTGCCAGCAGTTACGGACCGGGGAGGGGCGAAGCTTTCTTT. The full variable domain, in which reference TRBV7-9 and TRBJ1-1 provide the parts outside the CDR3, is DTGVSQNPRHKITKRGQNVTFRCDPISEHNRLYWYRQTLGQGPEFLTYFQNEAQLEKSRLLSDRFSAERPKGSFSTLEIQRTEQGDSAMYLCASSYGPGRGEAFFGQGTRLTVV.

The chain is built from TRBV18 and TRBJ1-5; D is undetermined. This CDR3 spans 15 amino acids. With 2 bases removed from V and 1 base from J, the gap between germline ends came to 9 bases. Germline CDR1 KGHSH, CDR2 LQKENI. CDR3 in DNA: TGTGCCAGCTCACCAACTCAGGAAAGCAATCAGCCCCAGCATTTT. Residues: CASSPTQESNQPQHF. Supplemented by reference TRBV18 and TRBJ1-5, the full variable domain reads NAGVMQNPRHLVRRRGQEARLRCSPMKGHSHVYWYRQLPEEGLKFMVYLQKENIIDESGMPKERFSAEFPKEGPSILRIQQVVRGDSAAYFCASSPTQESNQPQHFGDGTRLSIL.

This sequence joins TRBV6-6 and TRBJ2-7; 7 bases align to TRBD1. CDR3 length: 15 amino acids. CDR1 is MNHNY, CDR2 SVGAGI, per germline (reference sequence). V was clipped by 5 bases and J by 0 bases; unmatched bases: 7. The CDR3 is CASSNTGDFSYEQYF. The DNA of the CDR3 is TGTGCCAGCAGTAATACAGGGGATTTCTCCTACGAGCAGTACTTC.

The chain uses TRBV5-4 and TRBJ2-5; maybe TRBD2 (7 bases). V lost 2 bases and J 2 bases, leaving 13 bases between the germline ends. The CDR3 is 15 residues long. From germline, CDR1 is SGHNT and CDR2 YYREEE (reference sequence). The CDR3 DNA follows: TGTGCCAGCAGCTTAGGGGGGGGTACGCAAGAGACCCAGTACTTC. It specifies CASSLGGGTQETQYF.

The V gene is TRBV7-2, the J gene TRBJ2-7; 11 bases fit TRBD1. Germline V gene sequence: CDR1 SGHTA, CDR2 FQGNSA. There are 14 residues in the CDR3. The V segment lost 6 bases and the J segment 3 bases; nucleotides outside the gene matches: 4. CDR3 sequence (DNA): TGTGCCAGCAGAACCGGGACAGGGGGCTACGAGCAGTACTTC. Its translation: CASRTGTGGYEQYF.

The rearrangement uses TRBV7-9 and TRBJ1-1, with D tentatively TRBD1 (5 bases). Trimming took off 5 bases at V and 8 bases at J, with 24 bases between the two ends. The CDR3 spans 16 residues. Germline CDR1 reads SEHNR; CDR2 reads FQNEAQ (reference sequence). As DNA, the CDR3 is TGTGCCAGCAGCCATCCCAGATCGGCACCGACAGAAGAAGCTTTCTTT. Translation gives CASSHPRSAPTEEAFF.

This clone was observed a few times. This sequence joins TRBV7-9 and TRBJ1-1, with D possibly TRBD1 on 6 matching bases. Germline loops: CDR1 SEHNR, CDR2 FQNEAQ (reference sequence). Trimming left V 6 bases short and J 0 bases short, with 14 bases between. The length of the CDR3 is 15 residues. Here the CDR3 reads CASRNKDRLNTEAFF. CDR3 coding DNA: TGTGCCAGCAGAAACAAGGACAGACTGAACACTGAAGCTTTCTTT.

The gene calls are TRBV18 and TRBJ1-2; 8 positions agree with TRBD1. The CDR3 runs 15 residues. From germline, CDR1 is KGHSH and CDR2 LQKENI. Germline trimming cut 3 bases from V and 6 bases from J; bases unmatched to any gene: 9. CDR3 bases: TGTGCCAGCTCACCTGGACAGGGTCGGCTAAATGGCTACACCTTC. Encoded protein: CASSPGQGRLNGYTF.

The chain joins TRBV11-2 to TRBJ2-2; D might be TRBD2 (7 bases). Germline CDR1 and CDR2: SGHAT and FQNNGV. The CDR3 is 15 amino acids. V lost 3 bases, J lost 5 bases, and 13 bases lay in between. As DNA, the CDR3 is TGTGCCAGCAGCTTGCCCCGGGGGGCGACCGGGGAGCTGTTTTTT. Its protein product is CASSLPRGATGELFF. Full variable domain (outside the CDR3, taken from reference TRBV11-2 and TRBJ2-2): EAGVAQSPRYKIIEKRQSVAFWCNPISGHATLYWYQQILGQGPKLLIQFQNNGVVDDSQLPKDRFSAERLKGVDSTLKIQPAKLEDSAVYLCASSLPRGATGELFFGEGSRLTVL.

V and J are TRBV5-6 and TRBJ1-2, with D perhaps TRBD1 (5 bases). V lost 1 base and J 2 bases, leaving 9 bases between the germline ends. The germline gives CDR1 SGHDT, CDR2 YYEEEE. There are 14 residues in the CDR3. CDR3 sequence (DNA): TGTGCCAGCAGCTTGCCAGGGCCAAACTATGGCTACACCTTC. This translates into CASSLPGPNYGYTF.

The chain has TRBV28 and TRBJ2-7; 10 nucleotides match TRBD1. Germline loops: CDR1 MDHEN, CDR2 SYDVKM. The CDR3 totals 15 residues. J was trimmed by 5 bases and V by 1 base; bases with no gene match: 5. The CDR3 sequence: CASSLSRDRGDEQYF. The CDR3 bases are TGTGCCAGCAGTTTATCCCGGGACAGGGGCGACGAGCAGTACTTC.

The rearrangement uses TRBV7-2 and TRBJ1-5; D possibly corresponds to TRBD1 (6 bases). This CDR3 comprises 13 residues. Per the germline V gene, CDR1 is SGHTA and CDR2 is FQGNSA. V lost 5 bases and J lost 7, with 12 bases in between. The CDR3 DNA reads as TGTGCCAGCAGCCCAGCGGACAGACAGCCCCAGCATTTT. Translated: CASSPADRQPQHF.